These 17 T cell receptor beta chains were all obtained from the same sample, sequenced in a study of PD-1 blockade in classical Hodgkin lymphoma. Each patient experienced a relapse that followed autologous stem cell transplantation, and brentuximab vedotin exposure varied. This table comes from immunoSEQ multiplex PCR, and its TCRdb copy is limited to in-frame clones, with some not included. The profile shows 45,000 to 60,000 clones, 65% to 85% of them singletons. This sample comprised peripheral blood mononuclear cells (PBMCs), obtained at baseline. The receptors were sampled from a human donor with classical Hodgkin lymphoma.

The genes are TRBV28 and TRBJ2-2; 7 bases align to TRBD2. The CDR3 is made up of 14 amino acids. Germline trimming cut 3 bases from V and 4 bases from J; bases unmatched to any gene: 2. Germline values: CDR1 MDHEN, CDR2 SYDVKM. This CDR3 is CASSFWGGTGELFF. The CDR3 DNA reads TGTGCCAGCAGTTTCTGGGGGGGCACCGGGGAGCTGTTTTTT.

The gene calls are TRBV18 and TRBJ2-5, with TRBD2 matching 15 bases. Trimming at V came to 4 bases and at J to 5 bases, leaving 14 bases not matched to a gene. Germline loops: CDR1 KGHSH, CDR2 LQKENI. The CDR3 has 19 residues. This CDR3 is CASSQPPGTSGRRTETQYF. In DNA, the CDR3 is TGTGCCAGCTCACAGCCCCCCGGGACTAGCGGGAGGAGGACGGAGACCCAGTACTTC.

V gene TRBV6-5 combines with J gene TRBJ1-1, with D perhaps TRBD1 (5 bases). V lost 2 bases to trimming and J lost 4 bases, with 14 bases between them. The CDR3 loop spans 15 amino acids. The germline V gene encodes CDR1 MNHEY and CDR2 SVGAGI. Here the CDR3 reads CASSYAGRGLTEAFF. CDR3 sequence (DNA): TGTGCCAGCAGTTACGCGGGGAGGGGCCTCACTGAAGCTTTCTTT.

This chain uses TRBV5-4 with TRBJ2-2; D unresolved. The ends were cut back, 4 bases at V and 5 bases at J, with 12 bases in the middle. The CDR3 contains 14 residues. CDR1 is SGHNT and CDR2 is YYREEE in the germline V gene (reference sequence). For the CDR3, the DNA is TGTGCCAGCAGCGCCGACCTGAATACCGGGGAGCTGTTTTTT. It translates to CASSADLNTGELFF.

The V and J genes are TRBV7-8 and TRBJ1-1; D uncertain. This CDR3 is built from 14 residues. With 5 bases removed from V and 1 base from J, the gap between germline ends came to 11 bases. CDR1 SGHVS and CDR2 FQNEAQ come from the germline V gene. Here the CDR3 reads CASSVTNQNTEAFF. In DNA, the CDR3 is TGTGCCAGCAGCGTAACCAATCAGAACACTGAAGCTTTCTTT. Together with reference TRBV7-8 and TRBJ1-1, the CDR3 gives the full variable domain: GAGVSQSPRYKVAKRGQDVALRCDPISGHVSLFWYQQALGQGPEFLTYFQNEAQLDKSGLPSDRFFAERPEGSVSTLKIQRTQQEDSAVYLCASSVTNQNTEAFFGQGTRLTVV.

CDR3 nucleotide sequence: TGTGCCAGCAGCTTACGGGACGGGAACACTGAAGCTTTCTTT. Residues: CASSLRDGNTEAFF. The gene calls are TRBV13 and TRBJ1-1; D perhaps matches TRBD1 (5 bases). The ends were cut back, 2 bases at V and 1 base at J, with 8 bases in the middle. The CDR3 is 14 amino acids. Germline V lookup: CDR1 PRHDT, CDR2 FYEKMQ (reference sequence).

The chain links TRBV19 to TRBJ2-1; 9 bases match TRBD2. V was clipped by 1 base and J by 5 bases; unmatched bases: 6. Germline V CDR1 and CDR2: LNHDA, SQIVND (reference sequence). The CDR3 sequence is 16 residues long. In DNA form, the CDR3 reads TGTGCCAGTAGTATAGGGAGAGCGGGAGGCCACAATGAGCAGTTCTTC. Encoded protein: CASSIGRAGGHNEQFF.

The CDR3 reads CAWSSQGAHEKLFF. The CDR3 DNA follows: TGTGCCTGGAGTTCCCAGGGGGCGCATGAAAAACTGTTTTTT. The chain has TRBV30 and TRBJ1-4; 8 positions match TRBD1. The CDR3 extends over 14 amino acids. CDR1 is GTSNPN, CDR2 SVGIG, per germline (reference sequence). V was clipped by 2 bases and J by 6 bases; unmatched bases: 5. Variable domain in full (rest from reference TRBV30 and TRBJ1-4): SQTIHQWPATLVQPVGSPLSLECTVEGTSNPNLYWYRQAAGRGLQLLFYSVGIGQISSEVPQNLSASRPQDRQFILSSKKLLLSDSGFYLCAWSSQGAHEKLFFGSGTQLSVL.

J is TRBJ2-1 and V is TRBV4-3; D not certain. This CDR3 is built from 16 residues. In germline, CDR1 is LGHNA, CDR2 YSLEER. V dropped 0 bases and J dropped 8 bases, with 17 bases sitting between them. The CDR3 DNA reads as TGCGCCAGCAGCCAAGATTTTAAACCCGAGATACATGAGCAGTTCTTC. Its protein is CASSQDFKPEIHEQFF.

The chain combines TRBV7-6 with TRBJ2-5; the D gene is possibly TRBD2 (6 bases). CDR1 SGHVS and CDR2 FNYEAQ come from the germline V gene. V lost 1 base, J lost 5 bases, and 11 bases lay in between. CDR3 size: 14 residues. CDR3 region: CASSLVVEGETQYF. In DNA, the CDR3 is TGTGCCAGCAGCTTAGTCGTGGAGGGGGAGACCCAGTACTTC.

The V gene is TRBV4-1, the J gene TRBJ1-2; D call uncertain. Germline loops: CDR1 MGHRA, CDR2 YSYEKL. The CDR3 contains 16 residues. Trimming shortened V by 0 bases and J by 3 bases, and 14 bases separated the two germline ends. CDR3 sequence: CASSQEGRAGDYGYTF. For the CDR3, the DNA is TGCGCCAGCAGCCAAGAAGGGCGAGCCGGGGACTATGGCTACACCTTC.

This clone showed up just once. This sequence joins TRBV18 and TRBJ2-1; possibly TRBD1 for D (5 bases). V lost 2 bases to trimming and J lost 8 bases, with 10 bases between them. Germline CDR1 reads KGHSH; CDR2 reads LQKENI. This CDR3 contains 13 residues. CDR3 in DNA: TGTGCCAGCTCACCAGGGGCAGGCGATGAGCAGTTCTTC. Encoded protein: CASSPGAGDEQFF.

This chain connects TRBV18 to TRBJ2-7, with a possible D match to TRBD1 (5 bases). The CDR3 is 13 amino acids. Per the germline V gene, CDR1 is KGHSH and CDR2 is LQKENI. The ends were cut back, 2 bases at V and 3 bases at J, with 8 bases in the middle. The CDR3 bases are TGTGCCAGCTCACCAGGGGCGAACTACGAGCAGTACTTC. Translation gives CASSPGANYEQYF.

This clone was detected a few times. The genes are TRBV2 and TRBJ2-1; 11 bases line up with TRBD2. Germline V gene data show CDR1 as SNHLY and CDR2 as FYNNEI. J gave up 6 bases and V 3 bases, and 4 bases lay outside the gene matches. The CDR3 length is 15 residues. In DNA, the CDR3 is TGTGCCAGCAGTGAGGAAACTAGCGGGAGCAATGAGCAGTTCTTC. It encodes CASSEETSGSNEQFF. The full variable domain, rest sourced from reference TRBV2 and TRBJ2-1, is EPEVTQTPSHQVTQMGQEVILRCVPISNHLYFYWYRQILGQKVEFLVSFYNNEISEKSEIFDDQFSVERPDGSNFTLKIRSTKLEDSAMYFCASSEETSGSNEQFFGPGTRLTVL.

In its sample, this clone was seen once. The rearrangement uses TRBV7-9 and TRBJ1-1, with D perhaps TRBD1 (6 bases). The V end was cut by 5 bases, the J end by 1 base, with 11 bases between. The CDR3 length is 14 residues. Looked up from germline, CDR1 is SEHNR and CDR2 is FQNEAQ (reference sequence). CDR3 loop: CASSPGTSNTEAFF. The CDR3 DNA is TGTGCCAGCAGCCCAGGGACATCGAACACTGAAGCTTTCTTT.

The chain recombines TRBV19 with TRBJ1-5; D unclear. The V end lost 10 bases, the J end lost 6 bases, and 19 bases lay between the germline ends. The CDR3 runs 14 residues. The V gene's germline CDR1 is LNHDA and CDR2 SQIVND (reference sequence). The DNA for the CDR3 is TGTGCCACCGTGTCGAATAGCGGCAGTCAGCCCCAGCATTTT. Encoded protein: CATVSNSGSQPQHF.

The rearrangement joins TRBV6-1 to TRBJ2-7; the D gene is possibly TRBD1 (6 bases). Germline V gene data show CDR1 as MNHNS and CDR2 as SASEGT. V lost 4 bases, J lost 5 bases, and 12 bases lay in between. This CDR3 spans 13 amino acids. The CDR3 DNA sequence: TGTGCCAGCAGTGTGTACAGGGAAGACGAGCAGTACGTC. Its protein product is CASSVYREDEQYV.